This T cell receptor beta chain was identified in a study of blood T cell repertoires in COVID-19. The overall study: Samples representing acute and convalescent COVID-19 were sourced from the United States, Italy and Spain. PBMCs, B-cell-depleted T cells, or T cells were the source of the cDNA or gDNA that made up the material.

From germline, CDR1 is MNHEY and CDR2 SVGEGT. J was trimmed by 7 bases and V by 3 bases; bases with no gene match: 15. The CDR3 spans 17 residues. In the original workflow: For nucleated cells, counts were estimated from reference gene primer amplification. Using immunoSEQ multiplex PCR, the repertoire was profiled, and TCRdb retains in-frame clones only, with some absent. The V and J calls and clone size come from that table; D and trimming were worked out from the DNA. The repertoire holds approximately 120,000 clones, with around 88% as singletons. The chain couples TRBV6-2 or TRBV6-3 to TRBJ2-1, with 7 nucleotides matching TRBD2. The clonotype originates from a human donor in a cohort sampled during active COVID-19. The specimen sequenced was peripheral blood. CDR3 amino acids: CASSYIPGRETTNEQFF. The CDR3, as DNA: TGTGCCAGCAGTTATATACCCGGGCGGGAGACGACAAATGAGCAGTTCTTC.